The clone carrying this TCR beta chain occurred a few times. This record comes from a study of blood T cell repertoires in COVID-19. Study as a whole: The United States, Italy and Spain were the sources of the acute and convalescent COVID-19 samples.

Seattle patients were enrolled during active infection and followed longitudinally. In the authors' methods: Reference gene primer amplification yielded estimated nucleated cell counts. Profiling relied on immunoSEQ multiplex PCR, and the TCRdb table lists in-frame clones only, not all of them. V, J and clone size were drawn from that table, and D and trimming were deduced from the DNA. The sample holds about 410,000 clones, approximately 89% seen once. Germline lookup yields CDR1 LNHDA and CDR2 SQIVND (reference sequence). V was pared by 9 bases and J by 4 bases, with 9 bases between. The CDR3 contains 11 residues.

The chain recombines TRBV19 with TRBJ1-2; TRBD1 might be the D (6 bases). This clonotype originated in a woman aged 40-49 years with COVID-19, enrolled during active disease. Sequencing used peripheral blood. CDR3 nucleotides: TGTGCCAGCAGGGGACCCTATGGCTACACCTTC. Translated: CASRGPYGYTF.